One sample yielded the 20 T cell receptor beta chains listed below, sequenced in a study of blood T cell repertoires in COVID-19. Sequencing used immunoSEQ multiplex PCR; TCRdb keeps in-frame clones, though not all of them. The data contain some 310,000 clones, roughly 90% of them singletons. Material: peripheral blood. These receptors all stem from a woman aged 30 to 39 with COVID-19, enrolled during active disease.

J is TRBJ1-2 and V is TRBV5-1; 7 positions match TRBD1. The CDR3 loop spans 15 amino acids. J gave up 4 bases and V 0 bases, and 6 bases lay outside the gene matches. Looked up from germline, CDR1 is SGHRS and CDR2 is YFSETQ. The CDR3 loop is CASSLGTGYGYGYTF. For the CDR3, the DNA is TGCGCCAGCAGCTTGGGGACAGGTTATGGCTATGGCTACACCTTC.

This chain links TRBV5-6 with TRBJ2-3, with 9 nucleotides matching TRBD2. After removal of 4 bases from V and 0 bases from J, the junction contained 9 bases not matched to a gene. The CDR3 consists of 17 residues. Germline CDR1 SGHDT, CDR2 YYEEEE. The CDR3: CASSTPGTSGSTDTQYF. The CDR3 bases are TGTGCCAGCAGCACCCCGGGAACTAGCGGGAGCACAGATACGCAGTATTTT.

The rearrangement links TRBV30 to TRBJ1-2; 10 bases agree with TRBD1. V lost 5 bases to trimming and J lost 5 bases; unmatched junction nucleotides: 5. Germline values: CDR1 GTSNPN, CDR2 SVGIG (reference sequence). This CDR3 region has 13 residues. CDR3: CAWGGQGEYGYTF. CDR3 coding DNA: TGTGCCTGGGGTGGACAGGGGGAATATGGCTACACCTTC.

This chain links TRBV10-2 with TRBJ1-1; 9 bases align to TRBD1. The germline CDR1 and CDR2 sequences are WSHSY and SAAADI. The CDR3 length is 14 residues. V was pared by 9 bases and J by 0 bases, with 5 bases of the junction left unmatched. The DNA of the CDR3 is TGCGCCAGTGGTGGGACAGGGATGAACACTGAAGCTTTCTTT. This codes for CASGGTGMNTEAFF.

The CDR3: CASSGPGLAGYNEQFF. The CDR3 DNA follows: TGTGCCAGCAGTGGTCCGGGACTAGCGGGGTACAATGAGCAGTTCTTC. This sequence joins TRBV6-1 and TRBJ2-1, with 13 bases that match TRBD2. V was pared by 4 bases and J by 4 bases, with 4 bases of the junction left unmatched. The germline gives CDR1 MNHNS, CDR2 SASEGT. This CDR3 region has 16 residues.

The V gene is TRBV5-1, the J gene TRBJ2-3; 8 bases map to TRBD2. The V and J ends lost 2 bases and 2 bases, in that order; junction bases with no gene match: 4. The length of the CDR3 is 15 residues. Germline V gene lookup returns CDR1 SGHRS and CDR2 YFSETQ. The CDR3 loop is CASSFWGLVTDTQYF. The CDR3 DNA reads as TGCGCCAGCAGCTTTTGGGGACTAGTCACAGATACGCAGTATTTT.

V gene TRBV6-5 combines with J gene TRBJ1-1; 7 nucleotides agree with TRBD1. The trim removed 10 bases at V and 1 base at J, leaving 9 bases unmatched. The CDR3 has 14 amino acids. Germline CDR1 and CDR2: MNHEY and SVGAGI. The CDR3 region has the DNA TGTGCCATCAAGACAGGGAGTGGGAACACTGAAGCTTTCTTT. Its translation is CAIKTGSGNTEAFF.

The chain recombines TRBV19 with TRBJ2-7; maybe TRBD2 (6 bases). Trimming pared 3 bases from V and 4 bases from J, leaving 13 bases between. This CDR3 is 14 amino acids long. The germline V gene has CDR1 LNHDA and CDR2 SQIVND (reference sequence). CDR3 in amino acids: CASSILAGPYEQYF. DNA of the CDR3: TGTGCCAGTAGTATTCTGGCGGGACCGTACGAGCAGTACTTC.

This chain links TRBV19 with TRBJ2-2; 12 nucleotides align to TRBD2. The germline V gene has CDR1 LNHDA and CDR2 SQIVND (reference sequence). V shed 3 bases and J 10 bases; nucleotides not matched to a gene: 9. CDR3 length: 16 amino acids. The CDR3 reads CASSIPQTSGREELFF. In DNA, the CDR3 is TGTGCCAGTAGTATCCCCCAGACTAGCGGGAGAGAGGAGCTGTTTTTT. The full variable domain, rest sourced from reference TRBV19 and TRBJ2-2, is DGGITQSPKYLFRKEGQNVTLSCEQNLNHDAMYWYRQDPGQGLRLIYYSQIVNDFQKGDIAEGYSVSREKKESFPLTVTSAQKNPTAFYLCASSIPQTSGREELFFGEGSRLTVL.

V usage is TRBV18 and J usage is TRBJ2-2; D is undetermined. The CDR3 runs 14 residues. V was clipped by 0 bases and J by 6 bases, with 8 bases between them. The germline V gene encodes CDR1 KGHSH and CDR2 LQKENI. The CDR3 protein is CASSPPSTSGELFF. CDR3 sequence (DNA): TGTGCCAGCTCACCACCATCCACTTCCGGGGAGCTGTTTTTT.

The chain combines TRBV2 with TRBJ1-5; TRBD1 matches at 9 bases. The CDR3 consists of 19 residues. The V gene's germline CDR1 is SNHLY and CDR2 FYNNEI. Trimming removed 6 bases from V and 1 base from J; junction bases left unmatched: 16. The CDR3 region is CASRKELLGTGTSNQPQHF. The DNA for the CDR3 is TGTGCCAGCAGAAAGGAACTCCTCGGGACAGGGACCAGCAATCAGCCCCAGCATTTT.

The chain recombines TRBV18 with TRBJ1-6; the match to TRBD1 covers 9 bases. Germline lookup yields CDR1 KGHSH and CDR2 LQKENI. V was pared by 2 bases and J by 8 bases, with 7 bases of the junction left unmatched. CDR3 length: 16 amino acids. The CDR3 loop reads CASSPRQQGADSPLHF. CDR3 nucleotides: TGTGCCAGCTCACCAAGGCAACAGGGGGCTGATTCACCCCTCCACTTT.

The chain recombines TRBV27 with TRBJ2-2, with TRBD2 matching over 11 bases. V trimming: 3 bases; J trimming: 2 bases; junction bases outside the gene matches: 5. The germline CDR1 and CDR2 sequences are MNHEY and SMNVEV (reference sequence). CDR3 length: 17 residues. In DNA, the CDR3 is TGTGCCAGCAGTTTTACTAGCGGGAGCCTAAACACCGGGGAGCTGTTTTTT. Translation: CASSFTSGSLNTGELFF.

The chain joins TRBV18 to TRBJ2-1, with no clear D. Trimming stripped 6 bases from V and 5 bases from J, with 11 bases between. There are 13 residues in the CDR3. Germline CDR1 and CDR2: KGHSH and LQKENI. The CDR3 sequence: CASSRLSDNEQFF. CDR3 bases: TGTGCCAGCTCCCGACTGAGTGACAATGAGCAGTTCTTC.

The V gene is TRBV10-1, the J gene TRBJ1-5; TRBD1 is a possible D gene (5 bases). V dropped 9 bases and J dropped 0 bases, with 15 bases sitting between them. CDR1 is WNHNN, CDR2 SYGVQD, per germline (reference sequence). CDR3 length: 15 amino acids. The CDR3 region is CASRDGGYSNQPQHF. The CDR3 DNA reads TGCGCCAGTAGAGACGGGGGGTATAGCAATCAGCCCCAGCATTTT.

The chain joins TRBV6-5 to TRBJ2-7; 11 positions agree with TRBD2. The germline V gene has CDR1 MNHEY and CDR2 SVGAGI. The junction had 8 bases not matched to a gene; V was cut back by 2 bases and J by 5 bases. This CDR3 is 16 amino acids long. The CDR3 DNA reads TGTGCCAGCAGTTACCAGGGACTAGCGGCTTTAAACGAGCAGTACTTC. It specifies CASSYQGLAALNEQYF.

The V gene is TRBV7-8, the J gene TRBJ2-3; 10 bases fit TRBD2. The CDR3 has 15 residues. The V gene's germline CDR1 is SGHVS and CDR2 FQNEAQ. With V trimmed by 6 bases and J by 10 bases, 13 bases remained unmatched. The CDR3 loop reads CASSVRASGSNPQYF. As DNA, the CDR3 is TGTGCCAGCAGTGTTAGGGCTAGCGGGAGTAATCCGCAGTATTTT. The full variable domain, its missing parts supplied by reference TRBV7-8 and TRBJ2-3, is GAGVSQSPRYKVAKRGQDVALRCDPISGHVSLFWYQQALGQGPEFLTYFQNEAQLDKSGLPSDRFFAERPEGSVSTLKIQRTQQEDSAVYLCASSVRASGSNPQYFGPGTRLTVL.

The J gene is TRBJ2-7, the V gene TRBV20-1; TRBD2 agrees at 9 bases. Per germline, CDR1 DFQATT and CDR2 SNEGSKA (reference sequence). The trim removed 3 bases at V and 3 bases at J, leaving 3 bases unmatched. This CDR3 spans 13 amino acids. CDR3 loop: CSASASGNYEQYF. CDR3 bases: TGCAGTGCTAGTGCTAGCGGGAACTACGAGCAGTACTTC.

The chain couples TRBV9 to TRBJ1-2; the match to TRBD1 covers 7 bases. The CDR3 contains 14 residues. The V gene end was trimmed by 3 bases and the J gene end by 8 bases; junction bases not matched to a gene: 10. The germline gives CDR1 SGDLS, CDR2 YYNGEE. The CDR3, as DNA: TGTGCCAGCAGCGAGGACACAGGGGTCGAGGGCTACACCTTC. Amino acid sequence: CASSEDTGVEGYTF.

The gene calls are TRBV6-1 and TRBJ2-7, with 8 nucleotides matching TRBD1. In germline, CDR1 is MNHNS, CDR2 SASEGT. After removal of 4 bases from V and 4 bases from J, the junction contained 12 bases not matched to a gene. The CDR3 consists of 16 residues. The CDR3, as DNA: TGTGCCAGCAGTGGGCGCCCGGGACAGGTATGGTACGAGCAGTACTTC. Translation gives CASSGRPGQVWYEQYF.